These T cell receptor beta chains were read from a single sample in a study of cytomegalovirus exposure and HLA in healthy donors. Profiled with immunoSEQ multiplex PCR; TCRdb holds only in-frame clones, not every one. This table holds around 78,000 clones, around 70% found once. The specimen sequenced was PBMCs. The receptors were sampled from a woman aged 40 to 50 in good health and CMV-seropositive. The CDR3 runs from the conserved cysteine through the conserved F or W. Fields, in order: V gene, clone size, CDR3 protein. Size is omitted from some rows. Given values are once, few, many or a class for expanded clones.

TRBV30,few,CASDGGWGYPF
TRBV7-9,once,CASSAHRGSNPNTEAFF
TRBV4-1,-,CASSQEGGREAFF
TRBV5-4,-,CASSLEQADTQYF
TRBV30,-,CAWSRDRAREAFF
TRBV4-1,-,CASSHVGSRYEQYF
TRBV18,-,CASSPPSGRSYEQYF
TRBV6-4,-,CASSDQAGALRGEQFF
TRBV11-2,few,CASSLGTGRYGYTF
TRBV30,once,CAWSLTHGQQYF
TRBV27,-,CASRAGANVLPF
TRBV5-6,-,CASSLGLAELSTDTQYF
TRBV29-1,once,CSANRDSTNTEAFF
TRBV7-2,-,CASSQDSYNQPQHF
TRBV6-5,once,CASRKGQGSYEQYF
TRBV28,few,CASSFRFNEKLFF
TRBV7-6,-,CASSLTGEGTQYF
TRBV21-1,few,CASSTPQGALQTQYF
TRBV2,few,CASSEQYNEQFF
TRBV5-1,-,CASSYGTSGGEDTQYF
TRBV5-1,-,CASSSDSGSDTGELFF
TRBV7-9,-,CASSLDAGEQFF
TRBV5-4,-,CASTYQGDKGADTQYF
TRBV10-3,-,CAISESTGGGYSPLHF
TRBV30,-,CAWDGQGYEQYF
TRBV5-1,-,CASSSSTGDTDTQYF
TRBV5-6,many,CASSWAGGDEQFF
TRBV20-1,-,CSARSDGEQYF
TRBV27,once,CASTQGGPSYNEQFF
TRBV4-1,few,CASRPTTGSSGNTIYF